The rows below give T cell receptor beta chains drawn from one sample of a study of shared clonotypes between healthy human individuals. Clones were read by immunoSEQ multiplex PCR, and TCRdb kept only the in-frame ones, dropping some. Among 2 million to 3 million clones listed, around 90% were seen once. The source material was naive CD4+ T cells sorted from blood. The source of these receptors is a man younger than 35 in good health. Each CDR3 is given with its conserved first and last residue. D genes are given only for firm matches. Only some rows state a clone size, as once, few, many or a class for expanded clones.

TRBV19	-	TRBJ2-7	TRBD1	TGTGCCAGTAGTTTGGACAGGGGGCGATACGAGCAGTACTTC	CASSLDRGRYEQYF
TRBV4-1	-	TRBJ1-4	-	TGCGCCAGCAGCCAGGAGAGAACACTGAGCAATGAAAAACTGTTTTTT	CASSQERTLSNEKLFF
TRBV9	-	TRBJ2-3	-	TGTGCCAGCAGCGTAACCTCGGCGGGCCGCACAGATACGCAGTATTTT	CASSVTSAGRTDTQYF
TRBV9	-	TRBJ1-2	-	TGTGCCAGCAGCGGAGGGGTTGGGGGTGGTGGCTACACCTTC	CASSGGVGGGGYTF
TRBV5-1	-	TRBJ1-5	-	TGCGCCAGCAGCTTAGAGGGGGATCGCAATCAGCCCCAGCATTTT	CASSLEGDRNQPQHF
TRBV27	-	TRBJ1-2	-	TGTGCCAGCAGCGGTGCCCTCTACTATGGCTACACCTTC	CASSGALYYGYTF
TRBV9	-	TRBJ2-1	-	TGTGCCAGCAGCCTAGGGACGCCATGGCAAGGGCAGTTCTTC	CASSLGTPWQGQFF
TRBV21-1	-	TRBJ2-6	-	TGTGCCAGCAGAGAAGGGGCAGGGAGCTCTGGGGCCAACGTCCTGACTTTC	CASREGAGSSGANVLTF
TRBV29-1	once	TRBJ1-1	-	TGCAGCGCCCAACGTCAGAGTATGAACACTGAAGCTTTCTTT	CSAQRQSMNTEAFF
TRBV5-1	-	TRBJ2-3	TRBD1	TGCGCCAGCAGCCAGACAGGGGGTAGCACAGATACGCAGTATTTT	CASSQTGGSTDTQYF
TRBV5-1	-	TRBJ2-1	-	TGCGCCAGCAGCTTGGCCGGTGGCAATGAGCAGTTCTTC	CASSLAGGNEQFF
TRBV10-3	-	TRBJ2-7	-	TGTGCCATCAGTGAACTTCCAGGCGACGAGCAGTACTTC	CAISELPGDEQYF
TRBV18	-	TRBJ1-4	-	TGTGCCAGCTCACCGTATCGGGGAACTAATGAAAAACTGTTTTTT	CASSPYRGTNEKLFF
TRBV5-1	-	TRBJ2-3	-	TGCGCCAGCGGCGGATCGGGAAGAGCACAGGGCACAGATACGCAGTATTTT	CASGGSGRAQGTDTQYF
TRBV19	-	TRBJ1-3	-	TGTGCCAGTAGTATCCGTTCTTCTGGAAACACCATATATTTT	CASSIRSSGNTIYF
TRBV6-5	-	TRBJ2-7	TRBD2	TGTGCCAGCAGTCCGACTAGCATGGAGCAGTACTTC	CASSPTSMEQYF
TRBV7-2	-	TRBJ1-1	-	TGTGCCAGCAGCTTATCTTACCACACTGAAGCTTTCTTT	CASSLSYHTEAFF
TRBV7-3	-	TRBJ2-3	-	TGTGCCAGCAGTCTGACATACTCCGTGAACACAGATACGCAGTATTTT	CASSLTYSVNTDTQYF
TRBV30	-	TRBJ1-4	-	TGTGCCTGCGGGAGGGATGAAAAACTGTTTTTT	CACGRDEKLFF
TRBV11-2	-	TRBJ2-1	-	TGTGCCAGCAGCTTAGGGCTCGGGGGAGTGGCCTACAATGAGCAGTTCTTC	CASSLGLGGVAYNEQFF
TRBV6-6	-	TRBJ2-1	-	TGTGCCAGCAGTTACCAGGGTGCCTACAATGAGCAGTTCTTC	CASSYQGAYNEQFF
TRBV5-6	-	TRBJ2-1	TRBD1	TGTGCCAGCAGCCTGACAGGGGGCCAGGAGCAGTTCTTC	CASSLTGGQEQFF
TRBV14	-	TRBJ2-5	-	TGTGCCAGCAGCCATGTTACTCTCCAAGAGACCCAGTACTTC	CASSHVTLQETQYF
TRBV29-1	-	TRBJ2-7	-	TGCAGCGTTGAACTTTCCAGGCAGCGTCGCTTC	CSVELSRQRRF
TRBV9	-	TRBJ1-4	TRBD1	TGTGCCAGCAGCGTAAGAGAGGCAGGGGGGCCCGAAAAACTGTTTTTT	CASSVREAGGPEKLFF
TRBV11-2	-	TRBJ1-1	-	TGTGCCAGCAGCCCCTCGGGAAAGGGCGCGGGCACTGAAGCTTTCTTT	CASSPSGKGAGTEAFF
TRBV5-1	-	TRBJ2-4	TRBD1	TGCGCCAGCAGCTTGGCGGGACAGGGATCGAAAAACATTCAGTACTTC	CASSLAGQGSKNIQYF
TRBV7-9	-	TRBJ2-1	-	TGTGCCAGCAGCTTATTCACGCTCGGGGGTGAGCAGTTCTTC	CASSLFTLGGEQFF